The entry below gives a single T cell receptor (beta chain) sequence along with its context. The clone's antigen remains unknown. No much larger clone is present one base from it, and per-base qualities are unavailable. The CDR3 regions of human TCRbeta chains were subjected to immunosequencing. Per the authors' processing: TCRs in the repertoires were matched against a reference library of SARS-CoV-2-specific TCRs that had been generated with the MIRA antigen-specificity platform. Breadth was defined as the fraction of unique TCRs that were SARS-CoV-2-associated. Depth was defined as the fraction of total T cells that were SARS-CoV-2-associated. Using the MIRA data, each spike-specific TCR was assigned both to the spike region to which the TCR was reactive and to a CD4 or CD8 class. Log10-transformed breadth and depth values were compared by one-way ANOVA with Sidak's multiple comparisons tests. TCRdb re-hosts the immuneACCESS table, in-frame sequences only. Its copies lack some clones; in the studies checked, an unresolved V gene accounts for under half of them, and the cause for the rest is not known. The DNA was the basis for D and trimming; V, J and clone size are from that table. This sample lists over 110,000 clones; more than 85% were detected once. The top ten constitute roughly 3.1% of the sample.

The sample belongs to a study of T cell responses to AZD1222 COVID-19 vaccine (dated by TCRdb to about 2021). Notes on the research overall: AZD1222 recipients given second doses at about 4 weeks or at about 12 weeks were pooled, since spike-specific TCR depth and breadth were not found to differ between the two schedules. A total of 240 or so trial participants underwent TCR sequencing, of whom around 210 had received two doses of AZD1222 and 26 had received two doses of the MenACWY control vaccine. Trial participants were enrolled by age into subgroups of 18-55, 56-69 and 70-plus years, and 148, 28 and 57 TCR-sequenced participants, respectively, were included in these subgroups.

Here is what the overall study found, with its caveats: The vaccine-associated CD4 TCRs covered the entire spike protein, and the dominant responses fell in regions 160-218 and 743-854. Reportedly, close to half of the unique spike-specific TCRs recognized epitopes lying outside the regions that are mutated in the B.1.351 and B.1.1.7 variants. Spike-specific TCR breadth and depth rose significantly after two AZD1222 doses compared with day 0 and with MenACWY recipients. Only a handful of AZD1222 recipients were SARS-CoV-2 seropositive at baseline, limiting conclusions about previously exposed vaccinees. Participants were mostly white British, with more females than males. The authors suggested clonal diversity may have been underestimated. Because no samples from the day 14 peak response were available, repertoires could be characterized only after the peak T cell response. The 56-69-year group was small, and its depth increase did not reach significance, likely because of low power.

V sheds 5 bases and J sheds 0 bases, leaving 5 bases between their ends. CDR1 and CDR2, per the germline V gene, are SGHRS and YFSETQ. Spanning cysteine to phenylalanine, the CDR3 consists of 12 amino acids. Only the CDR3 region is kept as DNA, spanning 36 bases read in frame from base 1. The sample's time point label, decoded: baseline before first vaccination. Samples from vaccinated people were obtained from the UK trials COV001 and COV002, which included a single-blind randomized controlled phase 2/3 trial of AZD1222 (ChAdOx1 nCoV-19) in healthy adults. Trial participant PBMC samples were collected at day 0 and day 28 after the second dose for TCRbeta chain sequencing.

The input for sequencing was peripheral blood, taken on day 0 of AZD1222 vaccination. The TCR originated in an adult in good health. The receptor chain draws on TRBV5-1 and TRBJ2-5; no D gene is confidently identified. The DNA reads as follows: TGCGCCAGCAGGCTGTACCAAGAGACCCAGTACTTC. Its translation is CASRLYQETQYF.